These 21 T cell receptor beta chains were sequenced from one sample in a study of CD8 T cells in Susac syndrome. With random hexamers, reverse transcription was performed on about 0.5 to 1 ug of RNA. In TCRdb, the immunoSEQ multiplex PCR reads were re-called with MiXCR into one record per CDR3 protein. The sample has roughly 400,000 distinct CDR3 sequences, around 85% seen once; the top ten hold about 0.12%. The source material was CD8+ T cells from PBMCs. These receptors were obtained from a human donor with multiple sclerosis.

The chain has TRBV27 and TRBJ1-1; D is uncertain. V gave up 6 bases and J gave up 0 bases, with 11 bases separating them. Germline CDR1 is MNHEY and CDR2 is SMNVEV (reference sequence). This CDR3 comprises 14 residues. In DNA, the CDR3 is TGTGCCAGCAGGGTACGAAGGATGAACACTGAAGCTTTCTTT. Amino acids: CASRVRRMNTEAFF.

This rearrangement joins TRBV29-1 to TRBJ2-7, with D possibly being TRBD2 (6 bases). The length of the CDR3 is 15 residues. Germline values: CDR1 SQVTM, CDR2 ANQGSEA. Trimming removed 5 bases at V and 3 bases at J, with 20 bases between. CDR3 in DNA: TGCAGCGTTCAGAATTGGGACTCGAGCGGCTACGAGCAGTACTTC. It specifies CSVQNWDSSGYEQYF.

The CDR3 nucleotides read TGTGCCAGCAGAGGGCAGGGAGCTTTCTATGGCTACACCTTC. Its protein product is CASRGQGAFYGYTF. V usage is TRBV6-5 and J usage is TRBJ1-2; tentatively, D is TRBD1 (5 bases). CDR1 is MNHEY, CDR2 SVGAGI, per germline. V was cut by 6 bases and J by 4 bases, with 15 bases left in between. The CDR3 loop spans 14 amino acids.

This sequence joins TRBV3-1 and TRBJ1-2; 9 bases are a match to TRBD1. CDR1 LGHDT and CDR2 YNNKEL come from the germline V gene (reference sequence). This CDR3 region has 16 residues. V shed 4 bases and J 8 bases; nucleotides not matched to a gene: 14. The CDR3: CASSRPGSGQGGGYTF. The CDR3 coding sequence is TGTGCCAGCAGCCGGCCAGGATCGGGACAGGGCGGAGGCTACACCTTC.

The chain uses TRBV19 and TRBJ1-2, with D uncertain. This CDR3 has 14 residues. Trimming left V 5 bases short and J 3 bases short, with 13 bases between. The germline CDR1 and CDR2 sequences are LNHDA and SQIVND (reference sequence). The CDR3 DNA is TGTGCCAGTAGTCCCAGAGAACCATACTATGGCTACACCTTC. Translated, it gives CASSPREPYYGYTF.

This clonotype was counted a few times. This chain joins TRBV11-2 and TRBJ2-6, with D perhaps matching TRBD1 (5 bases). Per the germline V gene, CDR1 is SGHAT and CDR2 is FQNNGV. The CDR3 runs to 19 residues. V dropped 4 bases and J dropped 2 bases, with 21 bases sitting between them. The CDR3 bases are TGTGCCAGCAGCTCCCCTTCGGAAGGGGATGATGCTGGGGCCAACGTCCTGACTTTC. This codes for CASSSPSEGDDAGANVLTF.

The J gene is TRBJ2-2, the V gene TRBV9, with D hard to call. The CDR3 runs to 15 residues. Germline assignment: CDR1 SGDLS and CDR2 YYNGEE. V dropped 2 bases and J dropped 4 bases, with 12 bases sitting between them. As DNA, the CDR3 is TGTGCCAGCAGCGTCTTAAAGAACCCCACCGGGGAGCTGTTTTTT. Its protein product is CASSVLKNPTGELFF.

CDR3: CATASYTGDTQYF. DNA for the CDR3: TGCGCCACAGCATCATATACCGGAGATACGCAGTATTTT. The chain employs TRBV5-1 and TRBJ2-3; D is undetermined. There are 13 residues in the CDR3. Looked up from germline, CDR1 is SGHRS and CDR2 is YFSETQ. V was trimmed by 9 bases and J by 5 bases, leaving 16 bases between them.

On this clonotype itself: This likely comes from a read error, as the CDR3 has no conserved phenylalanine or tryptophan at its end. The chain is built from TRBV4-1 and TRBJ2-5; D not certain. Trimming cost V 3 bases and J 3 bases, with 17 bases left between them. The CDR3 contains 16 residues. The germline V gene has CDR1 MGHRA and CDR2 YSYEKL. CDR3 nucleotide sequence: TGCGCCAGCAGCCATGTATTAGCCGTTCCCGAAGAGACCCAGTACTCC. Translating gives CASSHVLAVPEETQYS.

V and J are TRBV20-1 and TRBJ2-1; TRBD2 agrees at 7 bases. CDR3 length: 16 residues. V lost 3 bases to trimming and J lost 1 base; unmatched junction nucleotides: 9. Germline CDR1 and CDR2: DFQATT and SNEGSKA (reference sequence). DNA of the CDR3: TGCAGTGCTAGCGGGACGGGAGGAAGGTCCTACAATGAGCAGTTCTTC. Translation gives CSASGTGGRSYNEQFF.

The chain combines TRBV27 with TRBJ1-1; 7 bases align to TRBD1. Germline V lookup: CDR1 MNHEY, CDR2 SMNVEV (reference sequence). This CDR3 region has 17 residues. V lost 5 bases to trimming and J lost 4 bases; unmatched junction nucleotides: 16. Here the CDR3 reads CASSASGDRPDSTEAFF. CDR3 nucleotide sequence: TGTGCCAGCAGTGCCTCTGGGGACAGACCTGATAGCACTGAAGCTTTCTTT.

This chain uses TRBV12-3 or TRBV12-4 with TRBJ2-2; 11 bases agree with TRBD2. V trimming: 5 bases; J trimming: 6 bases; junction bases outside the gene matches: 8. This CDR3 has 16 residues. CDR3 coding DNA: TGTGCCAGCAGTCAAGAACCGGGACTAGCGGCCGGGGAGCTGTTTTTT. This codes for CASSQEPGLAAGELFF.

V gene TRBV5-1 combines with J gene TRBJ1-4, with TRBD1 identical over 7 bases. The CDR3 loop spans 15 amino acids. J was trimmed by 8 bases and V by 0 bases; bases with no gene match: 7. CDR1 and CDR2 (germline): SGHRS, YFSETQ. In DNA form, the CDR3 reads TGCGCCAGCAGCTTGGATTGGACAGGACAAGAAAAACTGTTTTTT. It encodes CASSLDWTGQEKLFF.

The chain is built from TRBV28 and TRBJ2-5, with D unclear. The CDR3 runs to 14 residues. Germline V gene lookup returns CDR1 MDHEN and CDR2 SYDVKM. Trimming pared 3 bases from V and 4 bases from J, leaving 12 bases between. CDR3 sequence (DNA): TGTGCCAGCAGTTTTGGGTCAGGCGGAGAGACCCAGTACTTC. Its protein is CASSFGSGGETQYF. Supplemented by reference TRBV28 and TRBJ2-5, the full variable domain reads DVKVTQSSRYLVKRTGEKVFLECVQDMDHENMFWYRQDPGLGLRLIYFSYDVKMKEKGDIPEGYSVSREKKERFSLILESASTNQTSMYLCASSFGSGGETQYFGPGTRLLVL.

CDR3 coding DNA: TGTGCCAGCAGTGAGACAGGGCTGCACGAGCAGTACTTC. Translation gives CASSETGLHEQYF. The chain uses TRBV28 and TRBJ2-7; TRBD1 matches at 7 bases. The CDR3 consists of 13 residues. Per germline, CDR1 MDHEN and CDR2 SYDVKM. With V trimmed by 5 bases and J by 5 bases, 6 bases remained unmatched.

Only one count was recorded for this clonotype. The V gene is TRBV19, the J gene TRBJ1-3; D gene uncertain. This CDR3 has 14 residues. Germline V gives CDR1 LNHDA, CDR2 SQIVND (reference sequence). V was cut by 3 bases and J by 0 bases, with 6 bases left in between. Written as DNA, the CDR3 is TGTGCCAGTAGTATTGCACACTCTGGAAACACCATATATTTT. This encodes CASSIAHSGNTIYF.

The chain combines TRBV6-5 with TRBJ1-1, with a possible D match to TRBD1 (5 bases). The CDR3 is made up of 15 amino acids. CDR1 MNHEY and CDR2 SVGAGI come from the germline V gene. Trimming shortened V by 4 bases and J by 4 bases, and 16 bases separated the two germline ends. In DNA form, the CDR3 reads TGTGCCAGCAGTTCGACCCAGGGCGTTGGCACTGAAGCTTTCTTT. This codes for CASSSTQGVGTEAFF.

In its sample, this clonotype was seen once. The genes are TRBV3-1 and TRBJ1-5; D is unresolved. Trimming shortened V by 3 bases and J by 1 base, and 7 bases separated the two germline ends. This CDR3 has 14 amino acids. Germline V gene lookup returns CDR1 LGHDT and CDR2 YNNKEL (reference sequence). The CDR3 sequence: CASSHSGSNQPQHF. In DNA, the CDR3 is TGTGCCAGCAGCCATAGTGGGAGCAATCAGCCCCAGCATTTT. The whole variable domain, remainder taken from reference TRBV3-1 and TRBJ1-5, is DTAVSQTPKYLVTQMGNDKSIKCEQNLGHDTMYWYKQDSKKFLKIMFSYNNKELIINETVPNRFSPKSPDKAHLNLHINSLELGDSAVYFCASSHSGSNQPQHFGDGTRLSIL.

The V call is TRBV5-4, the J call TRBJ2-1; D is unresolved. The CDR3 extends over 12 amino acids. Germline values: CDR1 SGHNT, CDR2 YYREEE (reference sequence). With 4 bases removed from V and 7 bases from J, the gap between germline ends came to 9 bases. The CDR3 here is CASSPSPNEQFF. The CDR3, as DNA: TGTGCCAGCAGCCCGTCCCCGAATGAGCAGTTCTTC.

The J gene is TRBJ2-3, the V gene TRBV18; perhaps TRBD2 as D (5 bases). Germline assignment: CDR1 KGHSH and CDR2 LQKENI. The CDR3 loop spans 16 amino acids. The V end was cut by 0 bases, the J end by 3 bases, with 13 bases between. CDR3 sequence (DNA): TGTGCCAGCTCACCACCTATAGTCGGGGTGACAGATACGCAGTATTTT. This translates into CASSPPIVGVTDTQYF.

The CDR3 loop is CASRETGYTDTQYF. CDR3 in DNA: TGTGCCAGCAGAGAGACAGGGTACACAGATACGCAGTATTTT. This chain uses TRBV28 with TRBJ2-3, with 7 bases identical to TRBD1. Germline CDR1 reads MDHEN; CDR2 reads SYDVKM. Trimming at V came to 6 bases and at J to 2 bases, leaving 5 bases not matched to a gene. This CDR3 has 14 residues.